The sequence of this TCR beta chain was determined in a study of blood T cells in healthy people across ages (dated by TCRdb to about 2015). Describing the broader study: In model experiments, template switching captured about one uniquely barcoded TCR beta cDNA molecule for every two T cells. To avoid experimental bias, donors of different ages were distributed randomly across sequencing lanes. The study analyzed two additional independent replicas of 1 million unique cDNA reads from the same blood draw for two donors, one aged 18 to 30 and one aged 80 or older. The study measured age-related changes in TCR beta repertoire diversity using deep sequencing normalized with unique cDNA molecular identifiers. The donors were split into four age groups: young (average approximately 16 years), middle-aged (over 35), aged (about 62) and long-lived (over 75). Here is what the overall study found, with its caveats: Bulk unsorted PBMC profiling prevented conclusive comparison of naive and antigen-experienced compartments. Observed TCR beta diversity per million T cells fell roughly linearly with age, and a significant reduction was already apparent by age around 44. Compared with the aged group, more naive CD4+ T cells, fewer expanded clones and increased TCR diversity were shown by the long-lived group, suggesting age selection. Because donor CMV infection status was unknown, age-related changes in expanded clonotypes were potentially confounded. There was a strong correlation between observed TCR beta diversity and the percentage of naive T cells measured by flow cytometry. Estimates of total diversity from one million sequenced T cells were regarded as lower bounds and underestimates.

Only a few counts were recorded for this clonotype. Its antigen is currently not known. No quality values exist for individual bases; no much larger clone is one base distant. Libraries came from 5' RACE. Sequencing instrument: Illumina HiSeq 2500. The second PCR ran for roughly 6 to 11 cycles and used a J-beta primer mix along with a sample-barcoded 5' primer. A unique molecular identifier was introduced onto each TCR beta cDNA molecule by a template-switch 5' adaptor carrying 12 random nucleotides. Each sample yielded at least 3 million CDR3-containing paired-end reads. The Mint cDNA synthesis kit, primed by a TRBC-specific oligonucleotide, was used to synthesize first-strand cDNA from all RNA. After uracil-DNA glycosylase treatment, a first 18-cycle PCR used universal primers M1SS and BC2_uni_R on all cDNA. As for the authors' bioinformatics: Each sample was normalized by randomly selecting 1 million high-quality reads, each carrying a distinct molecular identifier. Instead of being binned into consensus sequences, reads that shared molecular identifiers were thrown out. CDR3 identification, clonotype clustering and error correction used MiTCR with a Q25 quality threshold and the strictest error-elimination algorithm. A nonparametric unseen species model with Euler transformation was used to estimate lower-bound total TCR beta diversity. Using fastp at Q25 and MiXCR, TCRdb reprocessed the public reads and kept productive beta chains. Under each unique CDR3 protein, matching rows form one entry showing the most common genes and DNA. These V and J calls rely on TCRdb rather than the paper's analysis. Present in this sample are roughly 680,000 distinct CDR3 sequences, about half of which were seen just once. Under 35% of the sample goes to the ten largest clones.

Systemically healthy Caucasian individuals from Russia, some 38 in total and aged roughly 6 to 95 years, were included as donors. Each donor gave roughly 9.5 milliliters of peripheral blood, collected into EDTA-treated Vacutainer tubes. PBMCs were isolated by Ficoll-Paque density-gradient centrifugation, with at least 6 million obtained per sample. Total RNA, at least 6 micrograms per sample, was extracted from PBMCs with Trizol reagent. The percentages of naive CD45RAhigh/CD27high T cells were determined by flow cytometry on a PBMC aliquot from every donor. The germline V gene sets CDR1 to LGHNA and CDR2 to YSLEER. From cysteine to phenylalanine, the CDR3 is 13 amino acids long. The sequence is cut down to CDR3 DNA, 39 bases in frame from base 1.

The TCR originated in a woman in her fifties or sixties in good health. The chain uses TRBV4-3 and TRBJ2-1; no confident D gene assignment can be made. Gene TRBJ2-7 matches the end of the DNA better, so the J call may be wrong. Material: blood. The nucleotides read TGCGCCAGCAGCCAAGATCGACGGAGAGAGCAGTACTTC. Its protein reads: CASSQDRRREQYF.